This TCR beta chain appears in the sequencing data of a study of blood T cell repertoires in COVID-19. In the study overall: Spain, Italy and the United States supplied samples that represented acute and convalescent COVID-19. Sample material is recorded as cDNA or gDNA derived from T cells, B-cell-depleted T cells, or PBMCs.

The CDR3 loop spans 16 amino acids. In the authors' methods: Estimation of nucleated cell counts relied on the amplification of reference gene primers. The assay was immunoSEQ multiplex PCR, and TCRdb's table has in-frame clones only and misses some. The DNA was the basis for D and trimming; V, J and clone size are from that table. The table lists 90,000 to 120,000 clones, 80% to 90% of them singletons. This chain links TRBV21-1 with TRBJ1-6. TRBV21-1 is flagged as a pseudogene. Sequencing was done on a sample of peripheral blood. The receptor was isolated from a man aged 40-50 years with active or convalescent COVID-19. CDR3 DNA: TGTGCCAGCAGCAAAAGAGGGAGCAGGTTGAATTCACCCCTCCACTTT. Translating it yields CASSKRGSRLNSPLHF.